The 4 T cell receptor beta chains reported below all come from one sample, sequenced in a study of regulatory T cells in long-lasting Graves disease. Documented time point: persistent/refractory GD, antithyroid drugs over 5 years with positive TRAb. PBMC-extracted RNA yielded the TCR library. To make TCR beta libraries, researchers used iRepertoire HTBI primers and Arm-PCR of CDR3 regions. MiXCR, run by TCRdb on the multiplex PCR reads, gives a single entry per CDR3 protein. This table holds under 500,000 distinct CDR3 sequences, around 21% found once. The sample here was peripheral blood mononuclear cells (PBMCs), taken when the disease was refractory, from a patient treated with antithyroid drugs. Receptors were obtained from a female donor with Graves disease.

This clonotype was observed at least ten times. The chain links TRBV28 to TRBJ1-1; D gene uncertain. Looked up from germline, CDR1 is MDHEN and CDR2 is SYDVKM. The CDR3 is 11 amino acids. V was shortened by 7 bases and J by 7 bases, with 10 bases between the two germline ends. In DNA, the CDR3 is TGTGCCAGCACCCGCGTGAGTGAAGCTTTCTTT. This codes for CASTRVSEAFF.

About this clonotype itself: It may be a read error: a sequence one base away is much more abundant. The rearrangement uses TRBV28 and TRBJ1-5; tentative D call: TRBD1 (5 bases). The V gene's germline CDR1 is MDHEN and CDR2 SYDVKM. The length of the CDR3 is 13 residues. Trimming left V 11 bases short and J 4 bases short, with 15 bases between. The CDR3 DNA sequence: TGTGCCGGCAAGTGGCAGGGTAATCAGCCCCAGCATTTT. Protein sequence: CAGKWQGNQPQHF.

This clonotype was observed once. The V and J genes are TRBV28 and TRBJ2-5, with D maybe TRBD1 (5 bases). Germline V gene lookup returns CDR1 MDHEN and CDR2 SYDVKM. This CDR3 is 14 amino acids long. Deletions cut 6 bases from V and 4 bases from J, with 15 bases between. CDR3 in amino acids: CASSVAYQGETQYF. CDR3 nucleotides: TGTGCCAGCAGCGTGGCTTACCAGGGAGAGACCCAGTACTTC.

The genes are TRBV7-2 and TRBJ1-5; the D is unclear. V lost 1 base and J lost 0, with 13 bases in between. Germline assignment: CDR1 SGHTA and CDR2 FQGNSA. The CDR3 length is 17 residues. CDR3 region: CASSLEVDEDSNQPQHF. In nucleotides, the CDR3 is TGTGCCAGCAGCTTAGAGGTCGACGAGGATAGCAATCAGCCCCAGCATTTT.